This TCR beta chain was obtained from a study of cytomegalovirus exposure and HLA in healthy donors. The V end lost 5 bases, the J end lost 1 base, and 2 bases lay between the germline ends. The CDR3 is 11 amino acids. Germline V CDR1 and CDR2: MNHEY, SMNVEV (reference sequence). It was with 60 Vbeta and 13 Jbeta primers that the PCR ran. Clones were sequenced by immunoSEQ multiplex PCR, and TCRdb holds only the in-frame ones, with some missing. The top ten hold roughly 4% of the sample, which has over 250,000 clones, 86% seen once. The chain links TRBV27 to TRBJ2-5; D unresolved. The sample comprised PBMCs. This TCR was sampled from a man in his forties in good health and CMV-seropositive. The DNA of the CDR3 is TGTGCCAGCAGTCTCCAAGAGACCCAGTACTTC. Amino acid sequence: CASSLQETQYF.